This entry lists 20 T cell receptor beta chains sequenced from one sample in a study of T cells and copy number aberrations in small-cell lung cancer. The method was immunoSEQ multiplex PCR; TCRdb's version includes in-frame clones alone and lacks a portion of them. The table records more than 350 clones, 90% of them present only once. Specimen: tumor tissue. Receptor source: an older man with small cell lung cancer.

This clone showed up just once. The CDR3 sequence: CASSLGNGALNQPQHF. CDR3 sequence (DNA): TGTGCCAGCAGCTTAGGAAATGGGGCCCTCAATCAGCCCCAGCATTTT. This sequence joins TRBV11-3 and TRBJ1-5; possible D gene TRBD1, 5 bases. V was clipped by 1 base and J by 3 bases, with 13 bases between them. The germline V gene encodes CDR1 SGHNT and CDR2 YENEEA. The CDR3 covers 16 residues.

The CDR3 loop reads CASSVAGGWGDTQYF. The CDR3 coding sequence is TGTGCCAGCAGCGTGGCGGGAGGGTGGGGAGATACGCAGTATTTT. The chain has TRBV5-6 and TRBJ2-3; 9 bases line up with TRBD2. The CDR3 sequence is 15 residues long. J gave up 5 bases and V 4 bases, and 8 bases lay outside the gene matches. Germline V CDR1 and CDR2: SGHDT, YYEEEE.

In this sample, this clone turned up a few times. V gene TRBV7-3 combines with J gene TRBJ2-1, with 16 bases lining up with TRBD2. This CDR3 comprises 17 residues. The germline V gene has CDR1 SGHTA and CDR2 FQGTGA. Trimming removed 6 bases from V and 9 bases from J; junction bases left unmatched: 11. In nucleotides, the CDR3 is TGTGCCAGCAGTAAGGGACTAGCGGGAGGGCCTGCAAGTGAGCAGTTCTTC. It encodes CASSKGLAGGPASEQFF.

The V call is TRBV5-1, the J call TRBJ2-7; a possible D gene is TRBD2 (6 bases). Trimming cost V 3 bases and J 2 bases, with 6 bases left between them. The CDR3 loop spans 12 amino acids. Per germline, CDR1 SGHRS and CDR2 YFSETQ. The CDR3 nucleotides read TGCGCCAGCAGCTCTAGCGCCTACGAGCAGTACTTC. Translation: CASSSSAYEQYF.

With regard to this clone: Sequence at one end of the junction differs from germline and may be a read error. CDR3 in amino acids: CAWSDVVNTGELLF. For the CDR3, the DNA is TGTGCCTGGAGTGACGTGGTCAACACCGGGGAGCTGCTTTTT. This chain uses TRBV30 with TRBJ2-2; maybe TRBD2 (5 bases). The CDR3 is made up of 14 amino acids. Germline V lookup: CDR1 GTSNPN, CDR2 SVGIG (reference sequence).

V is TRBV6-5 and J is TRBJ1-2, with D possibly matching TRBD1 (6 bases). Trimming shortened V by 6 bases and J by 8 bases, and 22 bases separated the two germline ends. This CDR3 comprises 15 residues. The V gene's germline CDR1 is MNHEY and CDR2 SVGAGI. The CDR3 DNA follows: TGTGCCAGCAGCCACCTCCGGGGGGCGGCGGAGGGCTACACCTTC. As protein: CASSHLRGAAEGYTF.

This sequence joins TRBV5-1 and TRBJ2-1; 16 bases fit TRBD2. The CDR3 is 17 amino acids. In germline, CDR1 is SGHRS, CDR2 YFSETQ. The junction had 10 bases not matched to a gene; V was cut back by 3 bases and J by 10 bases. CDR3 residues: CASSSDLGLAGGREQFF. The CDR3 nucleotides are TGCGCCAGCAGCTCGGACTTGGGACTAGCGGGAGGGAGGGAGCAGTTCTTC.

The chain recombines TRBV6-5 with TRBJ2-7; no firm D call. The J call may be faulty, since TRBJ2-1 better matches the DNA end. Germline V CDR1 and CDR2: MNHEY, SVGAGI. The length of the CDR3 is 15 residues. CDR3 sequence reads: CASRLLEGPYNEQFF. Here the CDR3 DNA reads TGTGCCAGCAGATTACTCGAAGGGCCATACAATGAGCAGTTCTTC.

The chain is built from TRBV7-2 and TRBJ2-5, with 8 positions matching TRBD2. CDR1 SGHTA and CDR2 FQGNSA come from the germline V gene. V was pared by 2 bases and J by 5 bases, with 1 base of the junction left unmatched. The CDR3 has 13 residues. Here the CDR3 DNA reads TGTGCCAGCAGCTTACGGGGGGGCGAGACCCAGTACTTC. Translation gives CASSLRGGETQYF.

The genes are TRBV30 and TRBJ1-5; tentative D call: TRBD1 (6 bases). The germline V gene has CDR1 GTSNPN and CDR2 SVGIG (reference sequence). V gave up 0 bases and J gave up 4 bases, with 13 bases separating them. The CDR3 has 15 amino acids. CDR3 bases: TGTGCCTGGAGTGTACGGGGGAGGGGGAATCAGCCCCAGCATTTT. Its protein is CAWSVRGRGNQPQHF.

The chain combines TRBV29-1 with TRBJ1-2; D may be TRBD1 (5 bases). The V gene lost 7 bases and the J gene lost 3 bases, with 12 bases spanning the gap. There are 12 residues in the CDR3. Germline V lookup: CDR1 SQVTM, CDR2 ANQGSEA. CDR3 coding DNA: TGCAGCGCCCCCGGGACGTACTATGGCTACACCTTC. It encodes CSAPGTYYGYTF.

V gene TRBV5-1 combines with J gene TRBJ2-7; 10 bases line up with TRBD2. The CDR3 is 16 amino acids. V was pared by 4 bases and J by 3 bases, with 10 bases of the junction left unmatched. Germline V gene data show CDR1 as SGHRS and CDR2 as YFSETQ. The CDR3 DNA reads TGCGCCAGCAGCCAAGCGGGGGGGCGTAGCCGCTACGAGCAGTACTTC. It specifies CASSQAGGRSRYEQYF. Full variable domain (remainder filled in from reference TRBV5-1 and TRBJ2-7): KAGVTQTPRYLIKTRGQQVTLSCSPISGHRSVSWYQQTPGQGLQFLFEYFSETQRNKGNFPGRFSGRQFSNSRSEMNVSTLELGDSALYLCASSQAGGRSRYEQYFGPGTRLTVT.

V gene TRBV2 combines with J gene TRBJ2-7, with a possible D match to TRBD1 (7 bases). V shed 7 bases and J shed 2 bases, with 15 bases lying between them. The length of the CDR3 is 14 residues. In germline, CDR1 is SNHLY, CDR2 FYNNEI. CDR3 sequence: CASIPAGQTYEQYF. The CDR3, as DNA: TGTGCCAGCATCCCCGCGGGACAGACCTACGAGCAGTACTTC.

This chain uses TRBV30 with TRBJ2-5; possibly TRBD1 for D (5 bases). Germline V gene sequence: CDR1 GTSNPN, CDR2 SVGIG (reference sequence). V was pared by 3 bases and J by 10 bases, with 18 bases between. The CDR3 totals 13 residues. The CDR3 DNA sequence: TGTGCCTGGAGCCCAGGGCTGGGGATCGTCCAGTACTTC. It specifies CAWSPGLGIVQYF.

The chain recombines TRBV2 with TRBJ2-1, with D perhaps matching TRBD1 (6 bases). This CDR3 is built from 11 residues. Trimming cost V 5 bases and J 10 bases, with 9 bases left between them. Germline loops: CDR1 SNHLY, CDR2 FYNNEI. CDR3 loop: CASSYREEQFF. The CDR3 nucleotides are TGTGCCAGCAGTTACAGGGAAGAGCAGTTCTTC. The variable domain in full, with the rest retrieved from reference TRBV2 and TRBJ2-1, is EPEVTQTPSHQVTQMGQEVILRCVPISNHLYFYWYRQILGQKVEFLVSFYNNEISEKSEIFDDQFSVERPDGSNFTLKIRSTKLEDSAMYFCASSYREEQFFGPGTRLTVL.

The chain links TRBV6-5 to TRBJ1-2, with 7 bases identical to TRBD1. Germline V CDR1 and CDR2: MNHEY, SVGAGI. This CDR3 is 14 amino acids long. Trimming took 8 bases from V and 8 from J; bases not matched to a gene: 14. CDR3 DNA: TGTGCCAGCTCCCCCCGGGACAGATGGGGCGGCTACACCTTC. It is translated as CASSPRDRWGGYTF.

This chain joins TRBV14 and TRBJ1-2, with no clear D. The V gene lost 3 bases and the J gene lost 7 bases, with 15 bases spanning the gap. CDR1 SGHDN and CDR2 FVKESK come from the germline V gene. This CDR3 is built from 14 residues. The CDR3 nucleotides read TGTGCCAGCAGCCACGCAGGAAAAGCGGCTGGCTACACCTTC. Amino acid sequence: CASSHAGKAAGYTF.

The CDR3 here is CASSDRPDYGYTF. The CDR3 DNA reads as TGTGCCAGCAGTGACAGGCCGGACTATGGCTACACCTTC. This chain joins TRBV2 and TRBJ1-2, with unresolved D. The CDR3 contains 13 residues. Germline lookup yields CDR1 SNHLY and CDR2 FYNNEI. Between the trimmed V and J ends, which lost 3 bases and 3 bases, there was a span of 8 bases.

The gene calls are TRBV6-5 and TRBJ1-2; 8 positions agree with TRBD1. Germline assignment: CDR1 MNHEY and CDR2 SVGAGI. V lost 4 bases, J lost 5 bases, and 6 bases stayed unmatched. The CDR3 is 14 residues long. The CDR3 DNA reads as TGTGCCAGCAGTTCGGACAGGGTCGGGTATGGCTACACCTTC. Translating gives CASSSDRVGYGYTF.

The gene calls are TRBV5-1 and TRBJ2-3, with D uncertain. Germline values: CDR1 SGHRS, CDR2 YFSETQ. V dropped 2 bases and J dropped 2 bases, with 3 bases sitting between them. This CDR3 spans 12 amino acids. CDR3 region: CASSLDTDTQYF. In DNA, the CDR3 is TGCGCCAGCAGCTTAGACACAGATACGCAGTATTTT.